The 15 T cell receptor beta chains below all came from one sample that was sequenced in a study of T cells in Graves' hyperthyroidism and ophthalmopathy. TCR beta CDR3 regions were amplified from RNA transcripts. A set of HTBI primers served as the primers for a first-round RT-PCR of the TCR CDR3. One entry per CDR3 protein results from TCRdb running MiXCR on the multiplex PCR reads. The table records roughly 100,000 distinct CDR3 sequences, over 45% of them present only once. Sequences were obtained from blood. Receptors originate from a man aged 40-50 years with Graves' hyperthyroidism.

This clonotype occurred many times. The chain combines TRBV10-3 with TRBJ2-7; tentative D call: TRBD1 (6 bases). The CDR3 runs 15 residues. The germline V and J ends were trimmed by 11 bases and 0 bases, with 20 bases remaining between them. Germline lookup yields CDR1 ENHRY and CDR2 SYGVKD. The CDR3 is CAAAGVGAFSYEQYF. The CDR3 nucleotides are TGTGCCGCTGCAGGGGTGGGAGCGTTCTCCTACGAGCAGTACTTC.

V gene TRBV6-4 combines with J gene TRBJ2-7; D uncertain. V gave up 9 bases and J gave up 6 bases, with 15 bases separating them. The CDR3 spans 12 residues. CDR1 MRHNA and CDR2 SNTAGT come from the germline V gene. The DNA for the CDR3 is TGTGCCAGTCACTGCGGTGGGGTCGAGCAGTACTTC. It encodes CASHCGGVEQYF.

The chain carries TRBV5-1 and TRBJ1-6, with 8 positions matching TRBD1. The CDR3 runs 15 residues. Trimming removed 3 bases from V and 9 bases from J; junction bases left unmatched: 8. CDR1 and CDR2 (germline): SGHRS, YFSETQ. The CDR3 nucleotides read TGCGCCAGCAGCTCCCCCGGGACAGGCGCTTCACCCCTCCACTTT. Protein sequence: CASSSPGTGASPLHF.

The V and J genes are TRBV9 and TRBJ1-2; TRBD1 matches 7 bases. Germline V gene data show CDR1 as SGDLS and CDR2 as YYNGEE. The CDR3 is 14 amino acids. With 4 bases clipped from V and 2 bases from J, the junction kept 5 bases outside the gene matches. CDR3 sequence: CASSTGQMNYGYTF. CDR3 DNA: TGTGCCAGCAGCACGGGACAGATGAACTATGGCTACACCTTC.

This clonotype was picked up a small number of times. This may be a read error: a much more frequent sequence differs by one nucleotide. The CDR3 here is CASSWRAGRTEAFF. In nucleotides, the CDR3 is TGCGCCAGCAGCTGGAGGGCCGGGAGAACTGAAGCTTTCTTT. The gene calls are TRBV5-1 and TRBJ1-1; unclear D gene. V dropped 3 bases and J dropped 5 bases, with 14 bases sitting between them. This CDR3 is built from 14 residues. CDR1 is SGHRS, CDR2 YFSETQ, per germline.

This clonotype was observed many times. J is TRBJ1-4 and V is TRBV7-9; D is possibly TRBD1 (5 bases). Germline-derived CDR1 and CDR2 are SEHNR and FQNEAQ (reference sequence). The CDR3 spans 17 residues. V lost 4 bases and J 10 bases, leaving 25 bases between the germline ends. CDR3 bases: TGTGCCAGCAGCTCCTTGACAGCCGGCGGATTTGGGGGAAAACTGTTTTTT. Protein: CASSSLTAGGFGGKLFF.

The rearrangement links TRBV5-1 to TRBJ2-2, with D possibly matching TRBD2 (6 bases). The germline gives CDR1 SGHRS, CDR2 YFSETQ. Trimming shortened V by 7 bases and J by 7 bases, and 11 bases separated the two germline ends. The CDR3 runs 12 residues. CDR3 sequence: CASRLTSGELFF. In DNA form, the CDR3 reads TGCGCCAGCCGCCTGACTAGCGGGGAGCTGTTTTTT.

CDR3 region: CSARVTGHNGLYF. In DNA form, the CDR3 reads TGCAGTGCTAGAGTTACAGGGCACAACGGGCTGTACTTC. The rearrangement links TRBV20-1 to TRBJ2-7, with D tentatively TRBD1 (6 bases). Germline V gives CDR1 DFQATT, CDR2 SNEGSKA (reference sequence). This CDR3 region has 13 residues. V was clipped by 1 base and J by 12 bases, with 19 bases between them.

The chain carries TRBV10-3 and TRBJ1-5; D gene unclear. The CDR3 has 15 residues. V shed 5 bases and J shed 7 bases, with 18 bases lying between them. Germline loops: CDR1 ENHRY, CDR2 SYGVKD. The CDR3 sequence is CAISLRLGARQPQHF. CDR3 sequence (DNA): TGTGCCATCAGTTTGAGGCTGGGTGCTCGACAGCCCCAGCATTTT.

This clonotype was detected a few times. This rearrangement joins TRBV28 to TRBJ1-2; no firm D call. The CDR3 loop spans 13 amino acids. Germline-derived CDR1 and CDR2 are MDHEN and SYDVKM. V gave up 0 bases and J gave up 3 bases, with 5 bases separating them. CDR3 DNA: TGTGCCAGCAGTTTATGGGATGACTATGGCTACACCTTC. Translating gives CASSLWDDYGYTF.

The genes are TRBV15 and TRBJ2-3; TRBD2 might be the D (6 bases). The CDR3 loop spans 13 amino acids. The V end lost 0 bases, the J end lost 5 bases, and 6 bases lay between the germline ends. CDR1 is LNHNV, CDR2 YYDKDF, per germline (reference sequence). The CDR3 here is CATSREEGDTQYF. The CDR3, as DNA: TGTGCCACCAGCAGAGAGGAGGGAGATACGCAGTATTTT.

This clonotype has ten or more counts. The chain recombines TRBV12-3 or TRBV12-4 with TRBJ2-7; the D gene is possibly TRBD2 (5 bases). The CDR3 extends over 14 amino acids. The V gene lost 4 bases and the J gene lost 2 bases, with 12 bases spanning the gap. Written as DNA, the CDR3 is TGTGCCAGCAGTTCGCTAGCTCCCCCCTACGAGCAGTACTTC. This encodes CASSSLAPPYEQYF.

The chain recombines TRBV3-1 with TRBJ1-5, with D perhaps matching TRBD1 (6 bases). The germline V and J ends were trimmed by 1 base and 0 bases, with 22 bases remaining between them. Germline V CDR1 and CDR2: LGHDT, YNNKEL (reference sequence). The CDR3 length is 20 residues. CDR3 nucleotides: TGTGCCAGCAGCCAAGTCCCACACAGGGTCGGGGACTATAGCAATCAGCCCCAGCATTTT. This sequence encodes CASSQVPHRVGDYSNQPQHF.

The CDR3 DNA follows: TGTGCCAGCAGCTTAACTGGGGACGGCTACAATGAGCAGTTCTTC. Its protein is CASSLTGDGYNEQFF. V and J are TRBV7-9 and TRBJ2-1; D is possibly TRBD1 or TRBD2 (5 bases each). There are 15 residues in the CDR3. The V gene lost 2 bases and the J gene lost 3 bases, with 11 bases spanning the gap. CDR1 and CDR2 (germline): SEHNR, FQNEAQ (reference sequence). Full variable domain (remainder filled in from reference TRBV7-9 and TRBJ2-1): DTGVSQNPRHKITKRGQNVTFRCDPISEHNRLYWYRQTLGQGPEFLTYFQNEAQLEKSRLLSDRFSAERPKGSFSTLEIQRTEQGDSAMYLCASSLTGDGYNEQFFGPGTRLTVL.

This clonotype has at least ten counts. The chain employs TRBV5-1 and TRBJ1-2, with 9 bases that match TRBD1. Germline lookup yields CDR1 SGHRS and CDR2 YFSETQ. This CDR3 region has 15 residues. V was clipped by 0 bases and J by 8 bases; unmatched bases: 8. The CDR3 reads CASSLDRDREFGYTF. The CDR3 DNA is TGCGCCAGCAGCTTGGACCGGGACAGGGAGTTCGGCTACACCTTC. Complete variable domain (other parts from reference TRBV5-1 and TRBJ1-2): KAGVTQTPRYLIKTRGQQVTLSCSPISGHRSVSWYQQTPGQGLQFLFEYFSETQRNKGNFPGRFSGRQFSNSRSEMNVSTLELGDSALYLCASSLDRDREFGYTFGSGTRLTVV.